The 21 T cell receptor beta chains below all came from one sample that was sequenced in a study of early T cells in non-severe SARS-CoV-2 infection. TCRdb re-called the 5' RACE reads with MiXCR, one entry per CDR3 protein. The sample holds tens of thousands of distinct CDR3 sequences; about 8% are singletons and the top ten take roughly 12%. This material consisted of whole blood, taken at baseline. The source is an adult who was a healthcare worker with PCR-confirmed SARS-CoV-2 infection or an uninfected control (not recorded which).

This clonotype showed up many times. The rearrangement uses TRBV11-2 and TRBJ2-7; 7 nucleotides align to TRBD1. In germline, CDR1 is SGHAT, CDR2 FQNNGV. With 1 base clipped from V and 6 bases from J, the junction kept 6 bases outside the gene matches. The CDR3 is 14 amino acids. The CDR3 DNA is TGTGCCAGCAGCTTAGGGCAGGGGGTCGGCGAGCAGTACTTC. Translating gives CASSLGQGVGEQYF.

This clonotype was detected many times. The genes are TRBV20-1 and TRBJ2-3; a weak D match, TRBD2 (7 bases). Trimming shortened V by 6 bases and J by 4 bases, and 29 bases separated the two germline ends. The CDR3 contains 18 residues. Germline CDR1 DFQATT, CDR2 SNEGSKA (reference sequence). CDR3 sequence reads: CSAIERPRKGGAADTQYF. The CDR3 DNA is TGCAGTGCAATAGAGCGCCCCCGGAAGGGGGGGGCGGCAGATACGCAGTATTTT.

The chain joins TRBV5-6 to TRBJ2-5; 7 bases are shared with TRBD1. CDR1 SGHDT and CDR2 YYEEEE come from the germline V gene. The J segment lost 2 bases and the V segment lost 4 bases, leaving 8 bases of the junction unmatched. The CDR3 runs 15 residues. CDR3 loop: CASSQVRDRQETQYF. The CDR3 bases are TGTGCCAGCAGCCAGGTTCGGGACAGACAAGAGACCCAGTACTTC.

This chain connects TRBV6-5 to TRBJ2-5; D is possibly TRBD2 (7 bases). V lost 5 bases and J lost 1, with 17 bases in between. This CDR3 region has 16 residues. CDR1 and CDR2 (germline): MNHEY, SVGAGI. The CDR3 region has the DNA TGTGCCAGCAGTCGCCCGGGGGGCGAGTTCCAAGAGACCCAGTACTTC. Its translation is CASSRPGGEFQETQYF.

The table lists this clonotype with many counts. The V and J genes are TRBV6-4 and TRBJ2-1; 9 bases fit TRBD2. This CDR3 has 14 amino acids. With 5 bases clipped from V and 8 bases from J, the junction kept 7 bases outside the gene matches. CDR1 and CDR2 (germline): MRHNA, SNTAGT. The CDR3 region is CASSQGLASDEQFF. The DNA for the CDR3 is TGTGCCAGCAGTCAAGGACTAGCGTCCGATGAGCAGTTCTTC.

V and J are TRBV19 and TRBJ2-7, with TRBD1 identical over 9 bases. The V gene's germline CDR1 is LNHDA and CDR2 SQIVND (reference sequence). V gave up 5 bases and J gave up 5 bases; unmatched junction bases: 10. This CDR3 comprises 15 residues. The CDR3 nucleotides are TGTGCCAGTAGTCGAGCCGGGACAGGGTCCCACGAGCAGTACTTC. The encoded protein is CASSRAGTGSHEQYF.

The rearrangement uses TRBV7-9 and TRBJ1-4, with TRBD1 matching over 8 bases. The CDR3 is made up of 15 amino acids. Germline CDR1 SEHNR, CDR2 FQNEAQ (reference sequence). V lost 5 bases and J lost 5; bases outside the gene matches: 7. The CDR3 DNA follows: TGTGCCAGCAGCGCCTTGACAGGGGCCAATGAAAAACTGTTTTTT. Residues: CASSALTGANEKLFF. Complete variable domain (other parts from reference TRBV7-9 and TRBJ1-4): DTGVSQNPRHKITKRGQNVTFRCDPISEHNRLYWYRQTLGQGPEFLTYFQNEAQLEKSRLLSDRFSAERPKGSFSTLEIQRTEQGDSAMYLCASSALTGANEKLFFGSGTQLSVL.

In this sample, this clonotype turned up many times. The chain has TRBV29-1 and TRBJ1-5; D uncertain. Germline values: CDR1 SQVTM, CDR2 ANQGSEA. V was cut by 3 bases and J by 2 bases, with 8 bases left in between. CDR3 length: 13 residues. CDR3 region: CSVEVARNQPQHF. The CDR3 DNA reads TGCAGCGTTGAGGTAGCTCGCAATCAGCCCCAGCATTTT.

The rearrangement joins TRBV11-2 to TRBJ2-4; D is ambiguous. The CDR3 runs to 15 residues. The germline gives CDR1 SGHAT, CDR2 FQNNGV. The germline V and J ends were trimmed by 1 base and 0 bases, with 7 bases remaining between them. The CDR3 sequence is CASSLGELAKNIQYF. The CDR3 DNA reads as TGTGCCAGCAGCTTAGGCGAACTAGCCAAAAACATTCAGTACTTC. The variable domain in full, with the rest retrieved from reference TRBV11-2 and TRBJ2-4, is EAGVAQSPRYKIIEKRQSVAFWCNPISGHATLYWYQQILGQGPKLLIQFQNNGVVDDSQLPKDRFSAERLKGVDSTLKIQPAKLEDSAVYLCASSLGELAKNIQYFGAGTRLSVL.

The chain joins TRBV18 to TRBJ2-3, with 9 bases identical to TRBD2. The V gene end was trimmed by 2 bases and the J gene end by 4 bases; junction bases not matched to a gene: 4. CDR3 size: 15 residues. Looked up from germline, CDR1 is KGHSH and CDR2 is LQKENI. The CDR3, as DNA: TGTGCCAGCTCACCAACTAGCGGGTTGGCAGATACGCAGTATTTT. This encodes CASSPTSGLADTQYF.

This CDR3 is CASSKGGAGQETQYF. Written as DNA, the CDR3 is TGTGCCAGCAGCAAAGGGGGTGCCGGGCAAGAGACCCAGTACTTC. The V gene is TRBV6-2 or TRBV6-3, the J gene TRBJ2-5, with a tentative D call TRBD1 (6 bases). The V gene lost 6 bases and the J gene lost 2 bases, with 16 bases spanning the gap. This CDR3 has 15 residues. Germline V CDR1 and CDR2: MNHEY, SVGEGT.

The sample holds many counts of this clonotype. The rearrangement uses TRBV29-1 and TRBJ2-2; TRBD1 or TRBD2 may be the D gene (5 bases each). V shed 7 bases and J shed 6 bases, with 15 bases lying between them. CDR3 size: 13 residues. CDR1 and CDR2 (germline): SQVTM, ANQGSEA. The CDR3, as DNA: TGCAGCGCGGGGACGTCCGTCGCCGGGGAGCTGTTTTTT. Its protein is CSAGTSVAGELFF.

By proportion, this clonotype is medium-sized. The chain is built from TRBV29-1 and TRBJ2-1; D not certain. The CDR3 totals 10 residues. Germline V gene data show CDR1 as SQVTM and CDR2 as ANQGSEA. The V gene lost 7 bases and the J gene lost 8 bases, with 9 bases spanning the gap. As DNA, the CDR3 is TGCAGCGGACGAGTCGATGAGCAGTTCTTC. Translated: CSGRVDEQFF.

The chain has TRBV10-3 and TRBJ2-3; D is ambiguous. V was pared by 6 bases and J by 0 bases, with 7 bases between. Germline CDR1 ENHRY, CDR2 SYGVKD. There are 13 residues in the CDR3. CDR3 nucleotides: TGTGCCATCAGCGGCACTAGCACAGATACGCAGTATTTT. It encodes CAISGTSTDTQYF.

This clonotype has only a few counts. The chain is built from TRBV6-1 and TRBJ2-3; TRBD1 might be the D (6 bases). V shed 1 base and J shed 4 bases, with 12 bases lying between them. CDR1 and CDR2 (germline): MNHNS, SASEGT. The CDR3 length is 15 residues. As DNA, the CDR3 is TGTGCCAGCAGTGAAGTACAGGGCGTCGCAGATACGCAGTATTTT. It codes for CASSEVQGVADTQYF.

The chain links TRBV6-5 to TRBJ1-6; D perhaps matches TRBD1 (5 bases). The V gene lost 7 bases and the J gene lost 6 bases, with 16 bases spanning the gap. This CDR3 contains 15 residues. Germline V gene data show CDR1 as MNHEY and CDR2 as SVGAGI. CDR3 loop: CASTNGGPLNSPLHF. The CDR3 DNA reads TGTGCCAGCACCAACGGGGGACCTCTTAATTCACCCCTCCACTTT.

This clonotype was counted only a few times. The CDR3 here is CASTRDSTDTQYF. The CDR3 nucleotides read TGCGCCAGCACCCGGGACTCCACAGATACGCAGTATTTT. J is TRBJ2-3 and V is TRBV23-1; tentative D call: TRBD2 (6 bases). TRBV23-1 is an ORF for which the function is uncertain. The CDR3 length is 13 residues. Trimming removed 7 bases at V and 2 bases at J, with 10 bases between.

This clonotype was detected a few times. The V call is TRBV12-3 or TRBV12-4, the J call TRBJ2-7; possibly TRBD2 for D (6 bases). The CDR3 spans 12 residues. V lost 3 bases and J lost 6, with 9 bases in between. The DNA for the CDR3 is TGTGCCAGCAGTTTCGGGGGTGCCGAGCAGTACTTC. Protein: CASSFGGAEQYF.

The chain links TRBV7-9 to TRBJ2-3, with 9 positions matching TRBD1. The CDR3 spans 17 residues. Germline CDR1 reads SEHNR; CDR2 reads FQNEAQ (reference sequence). Losses at the gene ends were 5 bases for V and 5 bases for J; bases not matched to a gene: 14. CDR3 sequence reads: CASSPRGTGTALDTQYF. The CDR3, as DNA: TGTGCCAGCAGCCCAAGGGGGACAGGGACCGCCTTAGATACGCAGTATTTT.

The chain employs TRBV5-5 and TRBJ1-5; possible D gene TRBD1, 5 bases. This CDR3 contains 14 residues. Germline V gene sequence: CDR1 SGHKS, CDR2 YYEKEE (reference sequence). V gave up 0 bases and J gave up 6 bases, with 10 bases separating them. In nucleotides, the CDR3 is TGTGCCAGCAGCTTGGGGGCAGGGAGTCAGCCCCAGCATTTT. It encodes CASSLGAGSQPQHF.

This clonotype was counted a few times. The chain carries TRBV19 and TRBJ2-1, with TRBD1 as a possible D gene (5 bases). The CDR3 is 14 residues long. Germline V gene data show CDR1 as LNHDA and CDR2 as SQIVND (reference sequence). V lost 2 bases and J 2 bases, leaving 7 bases between the germline ends. CDR3 coding DNA: TGTGCCAGTAGTATACAGGGTACCTACAATGAGCAGTTCTTC. This translates into CASSIQGTYNEQFF.